Presented here are 26 T cell receptor beta chains from one specimen sequenced in a study of tumor and adjacent non-tumor tissue in lung cancer. This sample's RNA came from whole unsorted tissue. More than 3 cm separated this lung sample from the edge of the tumor. TCRbeta libraries were built with three rounds of nested PCR, modified from ARM-PCR. TCRdb fed the multiplex PCR reads into MiXCR, producing one record per CDR3 protein. The sample shows more than 85,000 distinct CDR3 sequences, around three fifths of them seen only once. Sequenced: distant non-tumor lung tissue. These receptors all come from a man under 40 with non-small cell lung cancer.

A few counts support this clonotype. It may be a read error: a sequence one base away is much more abundant. The chain joins TRBV6-6 to TRBJ1-1, with D unclear. Trimming removed 4 bases from V and 8 bases from J, with 14 bases in between. Germline V CDR1 and CDR2: MNHNY, SVGAGI (reference sequence). The CDR3 runs 13 residues. CDR3 sequence: CASSFASGVEAFF. CDR3 nucleotide sequence: TGTGCCAGCAGTTTCGCTTCCGGGGTCGAAGCTTTCTTT.

Concerning this clonotype itself: The CDR3 ends on some other residue instead of the conserved phenylalanine or tryptophan, so this is likely a read error. The chain recombines TRBV6-2 or TRBV6-3 with TRBJ2-7, with TRBD2 matching 10 bases. The CDR3 has 14 amino acids. CDR1 is MNHEY and CDR2 is SVGEGT in the germline V gene. The CDR3 loop is CASLPSGGLYVQYL. CDR3 DNA: TGTGCCAGTCTTCCTAGCGGGGGCCTCTACGTGCAGTACTTA.

Concerning this clonotype: Just one base apart from a much larger clone, this may be a read error. The chain recombines TRBV12-3 or TRBV12-4 with TRBJ2-7, with D possibly being TRBD2 (5 bases). This CDR3 comprises 14 residues. Trimming removed 6 bases from V and 5 bases from J, with 17 bases in between. The CDR3 coding sequence is TGTGCCAGCAGCGCAGGAGAGGGCTTCGACGAGCAGTACTTC. Translating gives CASSAGEGFDEQYF.

Worth noting for this clonotype: With a much larger clone just one base away, this may be a read error. The gene calls are TRBV28 and TRBJ2-1; 7 nucleotides line up with TRBD2. Germline V gene data show CDR1 as MDHEN and CDR2 as SYDVKM. The CDR3 is made up of 17 amino acids. CDR3 nucleotide sequence: TGTGTCAGCAGCTATCCTCGGGGGGAGGGATTGCGCAATGAGCAGTTCTTC. Its translation: CVSSYPRGEGLRNEQFF. Full variable domain (rest looked up from reference TRBV28 and TRBJ2-1): DVKVTQSSRYLVKRTGEKVFLECVQDMDHENMFWYRQDPGLGLRLIYFSYDVKMKEKGDIPEGYSVSREKKERFSLILESASTNQTSMYLCVSSYPRGEGLRNEQFFGPGTRLTVL.

As for this clonotype: At one end, the junction sequence differs from germline, possibly due to a read error. The J gene is TRBJ2-7, the V gene TRBV14; D could derive from TRBD1 or TRBD2 (5 bases each). The CDR3 has 14 amino acids. The germline V gene has CDR1 SGHDN and CDR2 FVKESK. The chain's CDR3 is CANSKGTGTYEQCF. In nucleotides, the CDR3 is TGTGCCAACTCTAAGGGGACGGGGACCTACGAGCAGTGCTTC.

As for this clonotype: This may stem from a read error, because a much larger clone lies one nucleotide away. J is TRBJ2-4 and V is TRBV5-1; D possibly corresponds to TRBD2 (6 bases). V lost 2 bases to trimming and J lost 6 bases, with 18 bases between them. The CDR3 runs 16 residues. The germline V gene encodes CDR1 SGHRS and CDR2 YFSETQ. CDR3 loop: CASSLNAETEGNIQYF. Written as DNA, the CDR3 is TGCGCCAGCAGCTTAAACGCCGAGACGGAGGGAAACATTCAGTACTTC. Looking up the rest from reference TRBV5-1 and TRBJ2-4 gives the full variable domain: KAGVTQTPRYLIKTRGQQVTLSCSPISGHRSVSWYQQTPGQGLQFLFEYFSETQRNKGNFPGRFSGRQFSNSRSEMNVSTLELGDSALYLCASSLNAETEGNIQYFGAGTRLSVL.

As concerns this clonotype: At one boundary the junction diverges from the germline segment, which might be a read error. The V and J genes are TRBV6-5 and TRBJ2-1, with D possibly TRBD2 on 6 matching bases. CDR1 is MNHEY and CDR2 is SVGAGI in the germline V gene. The CDR3 has 14 amino acids. Written as DNA, the CDR3 is TGTGCCGGCATGTTGCTAGCGAGGTACAATGGGCAGTTCTTC. Its protein product is CAGMLLARYNGQFF.

Concerning this clonotype itself: A much more abundant neighbour one base away suggests this may be a read error. This sequence joins TRBV5-5 and TRBJ2-5; TRBD1 might be the D (6 bases). The germline V gene has CDR1 SGHKS and CDR2 YYEKEE (reference sequence). The length of the CDR3 is 13 residues. In DNA form, the CDR3 reads TGTGCCAACAGCCTCCAGGGGAGCGAGACCCAGTACTTC. Translating gives CANSLQGSETQYF.

V is TRBV29-1 and J is TRBJ1-1, with D perhaps matching TRBD1 (6 bases). Germline loops: CDR1 SQVTM, CDR2 ANQGSEA. V was pared by 4 bases and J by 2 bases, with 11 bases between. CDR3 length equals 13 residues. The CDR3 sequence is CSVGGAVNTEAFF. In nucleotides, the CDR3 is TGCAGCGTTGGGGGGGCGGTCAACACTGAAGCTTTCTTT.

This clonotype is large (0.1 to 1%) by share. V gene TRBV29-1 combines with J gene TRBJ1-2; no clear D gene. Trimming stripped 0 bases from V and 4 bases from J, with 6 bases between. Germline loops: CDR1 SQVTM, CDR2 ANQGSEA. The CDR3 is made up of 12 amino acids. CDR3 sequence (DNA): TGCAGCGTTGAAGATAATAGCTATGGCTACACCTTC. It is translated as CSVEDNSYGYTF.

As to this clonotype: Without the conserved terminal phenylalanine or tryptophan, this CDR3 likely stems from a read error. The chain recombines TRBV11-2 with TRBJ2-3; D not resolved. Germline values: CDR1 SGHAT, CDR2 FQNNGV. The CDR3 is made up of 15 amino acids. Trimming removed 0 bases at V and 0 bases at J, with 7 bases between. The CDR3 coding sequence is TGTGCCAGCAGCTTAGAACGGCGAAGCACAGATACGCAGTATCTT. Its translation is CASSLERRSTDTQYL.

Details on this clonotype: Lacking the conserved final phenylalanine or tryptophan, this CDR3 likely reflects a read error. The rearrangement uses TRBV12-3 or TRBV12-4 and TRBJ1-2; 7 positions agree with TRBD1. V trimming: 7 bases; J trimming: 8 bases; junction bases outside the gene matches: 10. The CDR3 extends over 13 amino acids. Here the CDR3 DNA reads TGTGCCAGCACTTGGGGACAGCTTGGAGGCTACACCTTA. Protein sequence: CASTWGQLGGYTL.

This clonotype was found many times. The chain employs TRBV24-1 and TRBJ2-5; D gene unclear. Trimming took 4 bases from V and 5 from J, leaving 25 bases between them. Germline lookup yields CDR1 KGHDR and CDR2 SFDVKD. The CDR3 sequence is 18 residues long. The CDR3 region has the DNA TGTGCCACCAGTGACCCGTCCCCCAATGTCGGGCGAGTGGAGACCCAGTACTTC. The encoded protein is CATSDPSPNVGRVETQYF.

In the case of this clonotype: The final CDR3 position lacks the conserved phenylalanine or tryptophan, pointing to a likely read error. The chain is built from TRBV29-1 and TRBJ2-7; TRBD1 is a possible D gene (6 bases). The CDR3 totals 14 residues. V lost 4 bases, J lost 2 bases, and 15 bases lay in between. The germline V gene has CDR1 SQVTM and CDR2 ANQGSEA. The CDR3 region has the DNA TGCAGCGTTGGGGGGACAAGGGACACCTACGAGCAGTACTTA. Its translation is CSVGGTRDTYEQYL.

A remark on this clonotype: Since a much larger clone is just one base distant, this may be a read error. The rearrangement uses TRBV20-1 and TRBJ2-7, with D perhaps TRBD2 (6 bases). Germline V gene data show CDR1 as DFQATT and CDR2 as SNEGSKA (reference sequence). Trimming took 2 bases from V and 1 from J, leaving 18 bases between them. The CDR3 contains 16 residues. The CDR3 protein is CSARPHSSGNSYEQYF. The CDR3 DNA follows: TGCAGTGCTAGACCGCACAGTAGCGGCAATTCCTACGAGCAGTACTTC.

Worth noting for this clonotype: At one end, the junction sequence differs from germline, possibly due to a read error. V usage is TRBV29-1 and J usage is TRBJ2-2; D possibly corresponds to TRBD2 (6 bases). Germline CDR1 and CDR2: SQVTM and ANQGSEA. The CDR3 extends over 13 amino acids. The CDR3 reads CSGGDGADGELFF. CDR3 coding DNA: TGCAGCGGGGGGGATGGGGCCGACGGGGAGCTCTTTTTT.

The chain links TRBV11-2 to TRBJ2-7; 9 bases agree with TRBD1. J gave up 5 bases and V 5 bases, and 7 bases lay outside the gene matches. Germline CDR1 and CDR2: SGHAT and FQNNGV. CDR3 size: 14 residues. The CDR3 DNA sequence: TGTGCCAGCAGCCCGACAGGGGGATCTGACGAGCAGTACTTC. Its translation: CASSPTGGSDEQYF.

In the case of this clonotype: The junction departs from the called germline gene at one end, perhaps through a read error. The chain employs TRBV6-6 and TRBJ1-1; TRBD1 aligns across 7 bases. CDR1 is MNHNY and CDR2 is SVGAGI in the germline V gene (reference sequence). This CDR3 contains 14 residues. The CDR3 sequence: CASRHTGEVTEAFF. The CDR3 bases are TGTGCTAGCAGGCACACAGGGGAGGTCACTGAAGCTTTCTTT.

This clonotype was seen a few times. No conserved phenylalanine or tryptophan is present at the end of the CDR3, so a read error is the likely explanation. The chain links TRBV6-1 to TRBJ2-4; D is possibly TRBD1 (5 bases). The CDR3 loop spans 13 amino acids. Germline V CDR1 and CDR2: MNHNS, SASEGT. The CDR3 DNA sequence: TGTGTCAGCAGGGAAGGGTACAAAAACATTCAGTACTCC. Translating gives CVSREGYKNIQYS.

Remarks on this clonotype: The junction does not match germline at one end; this may be a read error. This chain joins TRBV6-6 and TRBJ2-5; perhaps TRBD1 as D (6 bases). Germline CDR1 reads MNHNY; CDR2 reads SVGAGI (reference sequence). The CDR3 has 15 residues. This chain's CDR3 is CASSSHGQRWETQYF. The CDR3 DNA follows: TGTGCCAGCAGTTCCCACGGACAGAGGTGGGAGACTCAGTACTTC.

Notes on this clonotype: Given the absence of the conserved phenylalanine or tryptophan at the CDR3 end, a read error is likely. The rearrangement links TRBV6-5 to TRBJ1-1; TRBD1 is a possible D gene (5 bases). This CDR3 region has 14 residues. Germline V gene sequence: CDR1 MNHEY, CDR2 SVGAGI. V shed 8 bases and J shed 3 bases, with 16 bases lying between them. Written as DNA, the CDR3 is TGTGCCAGCGCCCAGACATGGGGGGACACTGAAGCTTTCATT. Translation: CASAQTWGDTEAFI.

This clonotype was seen at least ten times. The V gene is TRBV11-1, the J gene TRBJ2-1; 7 bases map to TRBD2. V shed 1 base, J shed 4 bases, and the junction held 7 bases outside the gene matches. This CDR3 contains 16 residues. Germline lookup yields CDR1 SGHAT and CDR2 FQDESV (reference sequence). In DNA form, the CDR3 reads TGTGCCAGCAGCTTAGAGTCAGCGGGGTTTTACAATGAGCAGTTCTTC. Residues: CASSLESAGFYNEQFF. The full variable domain, rest sourced from reference TRBV11-1 and TRBJ2-1, is EAEVAQSPRYKITEKSQAVAFWCDPISGHATLYWYRQILGQGPELLVQFQDESVVDDSQLPKDRFSAERLKGVDSTLKIQPAELGDSAMYLCASSLESAGFYNEQFFGPGTRLTVL.

The sample holds many counts of this clonotype. The chain joins TRBV4-1 to TRBJ2-1; 10 bases are a match to TRBD2. V lost 3 bases and J lost 2; bases outside the gene matches: 10. Germline CDR1 MGHRA, CDR2 YSYEKL. The CDR3 covers 18 residues. The CDR3 loop is CASSHPGTSASPYNEQFF. CDR3 coding DNA: TGCGCCAGCAGCCATCCCGGGACTAGCGCATCCCCCTACAATGAGCAGTTCTTC.

In this sample, this clonotype turned up a few times. A clone one base away is much larger, so this may be a read error. J is TRBJ1-5 and V is TRBV6-2 or TRBV6-3, with D unclear. Trimming removed 8 bases at V and 1 base at J, with 15 bases between. Germline V gives CDR1 MNHEY, CDR2 SVGEGT. This CDR3 is 15 amino acids long. The CDR3: CASGNDILSNQPQHF. CDR3 nucleotide sequence: TGTGCCAGCGGCAACGACATACTCAGCAATCAGCCCCAGCATTTT.

The J gene is TRBJ2-7, the V gene TRBV6-5; D is undetermined. CDR1 is MNHEY and CDR2 is SVGAGI in the germline V gene. The CDR3 extends over 11 amino acids. Trimming stripped 10 bases from V and 9 bases from J, with 16 bases between. As DNA, the CDR3 is TGTGCCATCCGGAACGCGCTCACGCAGTACTTC. Encoded protein: CAIRNALTQYF.

There are many counts of this clonotype. J is TRBJ1-3 and V is TRBV12-3 or TRBV12-4, with 8 bases aligning to TRBD1. CDR3 size: 15 residues. V lost 6 bases to trimming and J lost 3 bases; unmatched junction nucleotides: 7. In DNA form, the CDR3 reads TGTGCCAGCAGCCATGGACAGGGCGGTGGAAACACCATATATTTT. Translation gives CASSHGQGGGNTIYF.